The rows below give T cell receptor beta chains drawn from one sample of a study of Ad26.COV2.S vaccination and SARS-CoV-2 variants. Clones were sequenced by immunoSEQ multiplex PCR, and TCRdb holds only the in-frame ones, with some missing. In the table there are a few hundred thousand clones, around 89% of which are singletons. The source material was peripheral blood, sampled in a trial of Ad26.COV2.S vaccine versus placebo. The origin of the receptors is a person between 18 and 60 years old who received the Ad26.COV2.S COVID-19 vaccine or a placebo. The CDR3 runs from the conserved cysteine through the conserved F or W. Each record gives: V gene, clone size, J gene, D gene, CDR3 DNA, CDR3 protein. D genes are given only for firm matches. Rows may omit the clone size; those that give it use once, few, many or a size class.

V gene: TRBV29-1
clone size: -
J gene: TRBJ1-1
D gene: -
CDR3 DNA: TGCAGCGTTAAGTCTGGTGGGAACACTGAAGCTTTCTTT
CDR3 protein: CSVKSGGNTEAFF

V gene: TRBV4-1
clone size: -
J gene: TRBJ1-4
D gene: -
CDR3 DNA: TGCGCCAGCAGCCAAAGGGGGGAAAAACTGTTTTTT
CDR3 protein: CASSQRGEKLFF

V gene: TRBV19
clone size: -
J gene: TRBJ2-7
D gene: TRBD1
CDR3 DNA: TGTGCCAGTAGCCGGACAGGGGAAGGCTACGAGCAGTACTTC
CDR3 protein: CASSRTGEGYEQYF

V gene: TRBV2
clone size: -
J gene: TRBJ1-4
D gene: -
CDR3 DNA: TGTGCCAGCAGTGAAATTACAGATAATGAAAAACTGTTTTTT
CDR3 protein: CASSEITDNEKLFF

V gene: TRBV7-9
clone size: -
J gene: TRBJ2-7
D gene: TRBD1
CDR3 DNA: TGTGCCAGCAGCTTAGACAGGGGACACTACGAGCAGTACTTC
CDR3 protein: CASSLDRGHYEQYF

V gene: TRBV11-3
clone size: -
J gene: TRBJ2-1
D gene: -
CDR3 DNA: TGTGCCAGCAGCTTAGGTGGGGGAGAGCAGTTCTTC
CDR3 protein: CASSLGGGEQFF

V gene: TRBV18
clone size: once
J gene: TRBJ2-5
D gene: -
CDR3 DNA: TGTGCCAGCTCACCGAGGGCACAGACCCAGTACTTC
CDR3 protein: CASSPRAQTQYF

V gene: TRBV28
clone size: once
J gene: TRBJ2-1
D gene: -
CDR3 DNA: TGTGCCAGCAGTTCCCCGGGGGTCCACAATGAGCAGTTCTTC
CDR3 protein: CASSSPGVHNEQFF

V gene: TRBV30
clone size: few
J gene: TRBJ1-1
D gene: -
CDR3 DNA: TGTGCCTGGAGCGCGGGGAACACTGAAGCTTTCTTT
CDR3 protein: CAWSAGNTEAFF

V gene: TRBV30
clone size: -
J gene: TRBJ2-1
D gene: TRBD1
CDR3 DNA: TGTGCCTGGAGTTCGGGACAGGGTAGAAATGAGCAGTTCTTC
CDR3 protein: CAWSSGQGRNEQFF

V gene: TRBV25-1
clone size: -
J gene: TRBJ1-6
D gene: -
CDR3 DNA: TGTGCCAGCAATAATCAGGCTGGAGGATCACCCCTCCACTTT
CDR3 protein: CASNNQAGGSPLHF

V gene: TRBV6-2/TRBV6-3
clone size: once
J gene: TRBJ2-1
D gene: TRBD2
CDR3 DNA: TGTGCCAGCAGTGTCGATATGGGACTAGCCTCCAATGAGCAGTTCTTC
CDR3 protein: CASSVDMGLASNEQFF

V gene: TRBV12-3/TRBV12-4
clone size: once
J gene: TRBJ2-7
D gene: -
CDR3 DNA: TGTGCCAGCAGCGGACTCTCCTACGAGCAGTACTTC
CDR3 protein: CASSGLSYEQYF

V gene: TRBV11-2
clone size: -
J gene: TRBJ2-7
D gene: TRBD2
CDR3 DNA: TGTGCCAGCAGCTTAGGGGGAGGACTAGCGGGGGATGAGCAGTACTTC
CDR3 protein: CASSLGGGLAGDEQYF

V gene: TRBV19
clone size: -
J gene: TRBJ1-5
D gene: -
CDR3 DNA: TGTGCCAGTAGTACACCGACAGAATCTTATAGCAATCAGCCCCAGCATTTT
CDR3 protein: CASSTPTESYSNQPQHF

V gene: TRBV28
clone size: few
J gene: TRBJ1-5
D gene: -
CDR3 DNA: TGTGCCAGCAGTCCAAACAGCAATCAGCCCCAGCATTTT
CDR3 protein: CASSPNSNQPQHF

V gene: TRBV5-1
clone size: once
J gene: TRBJ1-6
D gene: -
CDR3 DNA: TGCGCCAGCAGCCGGGACGGGAGCTCCTATAATTCACCCCTCCACTTT
CDR3 protein: CASSRDGSSYNSPLHF

V gene: TRBV10-3
clone size: few
J gene: TRBJ1-6
D gene: -
CDR3 DNA: TGTGCCATCAGTGGGCAGGGAGGGAATAATTCACCCCTCCACTTT
CDR3 protein: CAISGQGGNNSPLHF

V gene: TRBV23-1
clone size: -
J gene: TRBJ2-5
D gene: -
CDR3 DNA: TGCGCCAGCAGTCAATCGTTGGAGACCCAGTACTTC
CDR3 protein: CASSQSLETQYF

V gene: TRBV5-1
clone size: -
J gene: TRBJ1-1
D gene: -
CDR3 DNA: TGCGCCAGCGCCCAGGGTAATACTTTGAACACTGAAGCTTTCTTT
CDR3 protein: CASAQGNTLNTEAFF

V gene: TRBV5-1
clone size: -
J gene: TRBJ2-7
D gene: TRBD1
CDR3 DNA: TGCGCCAGCAGCTTATCCGGGACAGGGGTCTACGAGCAGTACTTC
CDR3 protein: CASSLSGTGVYEQYF

V gene: TRBV7-3
clone size: -
J gene: TRBJ1-1
D gene: TRBD1
CDR3 DNA: TGTGCCAGCAGCGACAGGGTCGGCACTGAAGCTTTCTTT
CDR3 protein: CASSDRVGTEAFF

V gene: TRBV7-8
clone size: -
J gene: TRBJ2-1
D gene: TRBD2
CDR3 DNA: TGTGCCAGCAGCCCTTTTGCGGGGGGCCCTCTGGATGAGACCTACAATGAGCAGTTCTTC
CDR3 protein: CASSPFAGGPLDETYNEQFF

V gene: TRBV4-2
clone size: -
J gene: TRBJ2-3
D gene: -
CDR3 DNA: TGTGCCAGCAGCCAGGGGACGAGGTCGGATACGCAGTATTTT
CDR3 protein: CASSQGTRSDTQYF

V gene: TRBV18
clone size: -
J gene: TRBJ1-6
D gene: -
CDR3 DNA: TGTGCCAGCTCCTCTGGGCAGACGAATTCACCCCTCCACTTT
CDR3 protein: CASSSGQTNSPLHF

V gene: TRBV5-6
clone size: few
J gene: TRBJ2-3
D gene: -
CDR3 DNA: TGTGCCAGCAGCCTCCCCCTTAGCACAGATACGCAGTATTTT
CDR3 protein: CASSLPLSTDTQYF

V gene: TRBV6-2/TRBV6-3
clone size: few
J gene: TRBJ2-5
D gene: TRBD1
CDR3 DNA: TGTGCCAGCAGTTACGGACAGGAAGCGCAGGGGACCCAGTACTTC
CDR3 protein: CASSYGQEAQGTQYF

V gene: TRBV4-3
clone size: -
J gene: TRBJ2-3
D gene: -
CDR3 DNA: TGCGCCAGCAGCCAAGTCGCAGGGGGCACAGATACGCAGTATTTT
CDR3 protein: CASSQVAGGTDTQYF

V gene: TRBV4-1
clone size: -
J gene: TRBJ1-2
D gene: -
CDR3 DNA: TGCGCCAGCAGCCAAGAGGGGAGTCCCAACTATGGCTACACCTTC
CDR3 protein: CASSQEGSPNYGYTF

V gene: TRBV11-2
clone size: -
J gene: TRBJ1-6
D gene: -
CDR3 DNA: TGTGCCAGCAGTGTTGGGAGCCCCGCATATAATTCACCCCTCCACTTT
CDR3 protein: CASSVGSPAYNSPLHF

V gene: TRBV7-9
clone size: -
J gene: TRBJ2-1
D gene: -
CDR3 DNA: TGTGCCAGCAGCTTTACAGGGACCTCCTACAATGAGCAGTTCTTC
CDR3 protein: CASSFTGTSYNEQFF

V gene: TRBV6-5
clone size: -
J gene: TRBJ2-1
D gene: TRBD1
CDR3 DNA: TGTGCCAGCGGCCTCCGGGACAGGGGCAATGAGCAGTTCTTC
CDR3 protein: CASGLRDRGNEQFF

V gene: TRBV7-6
clone size: few
J gene: TRBJ2-7
D gene: TRBD1
CDR3 DNA: TGTGCCAGCAGCCAACGGACAGGGGGCAACGAGCAGTACTTC
CDR3 protein: CASSQRTGGNEQYF

V gene: TRBV5-1
clone size: -
J gene: TRBJ2-3
D gene: TRBD1
CDR3 DNA: TGCGCCAGCAGCTCACCGTCCGGGACAGGGTCAGATACGCAGTATTTT
CDR3 protein: CASSSPSGTGSDTQYF